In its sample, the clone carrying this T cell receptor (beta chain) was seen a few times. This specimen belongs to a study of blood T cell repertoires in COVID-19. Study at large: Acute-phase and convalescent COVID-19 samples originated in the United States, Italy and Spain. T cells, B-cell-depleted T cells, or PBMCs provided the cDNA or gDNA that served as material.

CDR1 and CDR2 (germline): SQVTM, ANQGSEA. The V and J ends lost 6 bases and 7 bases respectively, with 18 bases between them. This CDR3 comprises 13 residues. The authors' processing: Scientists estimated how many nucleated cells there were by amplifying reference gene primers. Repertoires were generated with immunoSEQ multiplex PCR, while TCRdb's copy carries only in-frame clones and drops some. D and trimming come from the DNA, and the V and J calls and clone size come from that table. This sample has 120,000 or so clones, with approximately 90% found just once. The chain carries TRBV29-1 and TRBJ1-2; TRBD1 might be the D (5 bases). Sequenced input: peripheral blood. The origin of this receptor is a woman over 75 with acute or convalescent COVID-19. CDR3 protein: CSVPSPQGSGYTF. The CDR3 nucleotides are TGCAGCGTCCCCTCCCCCCAGGGCAGTGGCTACACCTTC. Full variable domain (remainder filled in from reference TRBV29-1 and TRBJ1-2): SAVISQKPSRDICQRGTSLTIQCQVDSQVTMMFWYRQQPGQSLTLIATANQGSEATYESGFVIDKFPISRPNLTFSTLTVSNMSPEDSSIYLCSVPSPQGSGYTFGSGTRLTVV.